This passage covers 19 T cell receptor beta chains from one sample sequenced in a study of blood T cell repertoires in COVID-19 (TCRdb year 2020). Receptors were amplified or captured by the immunoSEQ multiplex PCR assay. TCRdb mirrors the immuneACCESS table, restricted to in-frame sequences. Some clones are absent from its copies; in checked studies, under half trace to an unresolved V gene, and the reason for the others is unknown. The sample contains about 150,000 clones, about nine tenths of them found a single time. The top ten clones comprise about 4.2% of the sample. The sample consisted of peripheral blood. The receptor source for this set is a woman in her sixties with active or convalescent COVID-19.

This clone was seen just once. This chain joins TRBV7-2 and TRBJ2-5; no clear D. The CDR3 contains 14 residues. V was trimmed by 1 base and J by 1 base, leaving 7 bases between them. The V gene's germline CDR1 is SGHTA and CDR2 FQGNSA. CDR3 protein: CASSLEESQETQYF. The CDR3 coding sequence is TGTGCCAGCAGCTTAGAGGAGTCCCAAGAGACCCAGTACTTC.

The chain is built from TRBV9 and TRBJ2-5; TRBD1 is a possible D gene (6 bases). The V gene's germline CDR1 is SGDLS and CDR2 YYNGEE. The CDR3 extends over 17 amino acids. With 3 bases removed from V and 0 bases from J, the gap between germline ends came to 18 bases. The CDR3, as DNA: TGTGCCAGCAGCGGCTATGGGGACACGTGGTACCAAGAGACCCAGTACTTC. It encodes CASSGYGDTWYQETQYF.

The DNA of the CDR3 is TGTGCCACCGGGCCCCACGTAGAAGCTTTCTTT. Residues: CATGPHVEAFF. This chain joins TRBV15 and TRBJ1-1; D gene unclear. CDR3 length equals 11 residues. V dropped 8 bases and J dropped 8 bases, with 12 bases sitting between them. The germline CDR1 and CDR2 sequences are LNHNV and YYDKDF (reference sequence).

The rearrangement uses TRBV5-8 and TRBJ1-2; tentative D call: TRBD1 (6 bases). V was cut by 0 bases and J by 4 bases, with 13 bases left in between. Germline V CDR1 and CDR2: SGHTS, YDEGEE. The CDR3 has 15 residues. CDR3 DNA sequence: TGTGCCAGCAGCTTGGGAATTAGGGGGATCTATGGCTACACCTTC. This translates into CASSLGIRGIYGYTF.

The V call is TRBV7-6, the J call TRBJ1-1; 7 bases map to TRBD1. From germline, CDR1 is SGHVS and CDR2 FNYEAQ. Losses at the gene ends were 6 bases for V and 0 bases for J; bases not matched to a gene: 13. The CDR3 runs to 17 residues. The CDR3 reads CASSNDRVRYVNTEAFF. In DNA form, the CDR3 reads TGTGCCAGCAGTAATGACAGGGTTCGATACGTGAACACTGAAGCTTTCTTT.

The chain joins TRBV19 to TRBJ1-4, with TRBD1 as a possible D gene (6 bases). The ends were cut back, 5 bases at V and 7 bases at J, with 20 bases in the middle. The CDR3 spans 16 residues. Germline V gene lookup returns CDR1 LNHDA and CDR2 SQIVND (reference sequence). The CDR3 coding sequence is TGTGCCAGTAGTCTCGGGACACTCAGTGCTATTGAAAAACTGTTTTTT. Protein product: CASSLGTLSAIEKLFF.

This clone was picked up one time. V usage is TRBV7-2 and J usage is TRBJ1-2; tentatively, D is TRBD1 (5 bases). Germline lookup yields CDR1 SGHTA and CDR2 FQGNSA. The CDR3 contains 15 residues. V lost 1 base to trimming and J lost 1 base, with 10 bases between them. This chain's CDR3 is CASSLVGGVNYGYTF. The CDR3 DNA reads TGTGCCAGCAGCTTAGTGGGGGGAGTTAACTATGGCTACACCTTC.

Written as DNA, the CDR3 is TGTGCCAGCTGCTTACTAGCGGGGTACGAGCAGTACTTC. Translating gives CASCLLAGYEQYF. The J gene is TRBJ2-7, the V gene TRBV12-3 or TRBV12-4; 10 bases line up with TRBD2. CDR3 length: 13 amino acids. Trimming at V came to 8 bases and at J to 4 bases, leaving 5 bases not matched to a gene.

V gene TRBV10-1 combines with J gene TRBJ2-3; D uncertain. The V and J ends lost 3 bases and 5 bases respectively, with 6 bases between them. In germline, CDR1 is WNHNN, CDR2 SYGVQD (reference sequence). This CDR3 is built from 12 residues. The CDR3 DNA is TGCGCCAGCAGTGAAAATAAAGATACGCAGTATTTT. Its protein product is CASSENKDTQYF.

In DNA, the CDR3 is TGTGCCAGCAGTTTTGGCTCAGTGCGGGGCTACACCTTC. This codes for CASSFGSVRGYTF. The chain recombines TRBV12-3 or TRBV12-4 with TRBJ1-2; D unclear. The CDR3 sequence is 13 residues long. Deletions cut 3 bases from V and 8 bases from J, with 13 bases between.

The V gene is TRBV5-1, the J gene TRBJ1-4, with D possibly matching TRBD1 (6 bases). The CDR3 has 15 amino acids. Trimming removed 4 bases from V and 7 bases from J, with 17 bases in between. Germline CDR1 reads SGHRS; CDR2 reads YFSETQ. The chain's CDR3 is CASSKVDSTSEKLFF. The DNA for the CDR3 is TGCGCCAGCAGCAAAGTGGACAGCACCTCTGAAAAACTGTTTTTT.

This chain's CDR3 is CASSSETGVGYNEQFF. Written as DNA, the CDR3 is TGTGCCAGCAGCTCCGAAACAGGGGTGGGATACAATGAGCAGTTCTTC. This chain connects TRBV5-4 to TRBJ2-1; TRBD1 agrees at 7 bases. Germline loops: CDR1 SGHNT, CDR2 YYREEE (reference sequence). J gave up 4 bases and V 3 bases, and 10 bases lay outside the gene matches. CDR3 length: 16 residues.

The gene calls are TRBV6-5 and TRBJ1-1, with a tentative D call TRBD1 (5 bases). This CDR3 is built from 15 residues. Germline lookup yields CDR1 MNHEY and CDR2 SVGAGI. The ends were cut back, 2 bases at V and 8 bases at J, with 18 bases in the middle. CDR3 DNA sequence: TGTGCCAGCAGTTACGATTCGTTTTTACAGGTAGAAGCTTTCTTT. Translation: CASSYDSFLQVEAFF.

The CDR3, as DNA: TGTGCCAGCAGCATGGACAGGTCTGGGGCCAACGTCCTGACTTTC. Translated, it gives CASSMDRSGANVLTF. The chain combines TRBV6-5 with TRBJ2-6, with 7 bases identical to TRBD1. The CDR3 length is 15 residues. CDR1 and CDR2 from the germline V gene are MNHEY and SVGAGI. J lost 1 base, V lost 6 bases, and 3 bases had no gene match.

The chain has TRBV9 and TRBJ2-5; tentative D call: TRBD1 (5 bases). Germline-derived CDR1 and CDR2 are SGDLS and YYNGEE. The CDR3 is 14 amino acids. Trimming left V 0 bases short and J 1 base short, with 7 bases between. The chain's CDR3 is CASSVERGQETQYF. DNA for the CDR3: TGTGCCAGCAGCGTAGAAAGGGGCCAAGAGACCCAGTACTTC.

This chain connects TRBV5-1 to TRBJ2-7; 8 bases fit TRBD2. The V gene's germline CDR1 is SGHRS and CDR2 YFSETQ. The CDR3 sequence is 14 residues long. Trimming took 4 bases from V and 0 from J; bases not matched to a gene: 3. CDR3 region: CASSPAGGSYEQYF. The CDR3 nucleotides are TGCGCCAGCAGCCCGGCGGGGGGCTCCTACGAGCAGTACTTC.

The chain employs TRBV5-5 and TRBJ2-3; 12 nucleotides line up with TRBD1. The ends lost 6 bases at V and 2 bases at J; junction bases unmatched: 7. The CDR3 consists of 16 residues. The germline gives CDR1 SGHKS, CDR2 YYEKEE (reference sequence). The CDR3, as DNA: TGTGCCAGCACCCCGGGGACAGGGGGCCTCACAGATACGCAGTATTTT. Translating it yields CASTPGTGGLTDTQYF.

The chain combines TRBV10-3 with TRBJ1-2; no clear D. Germline-derived CDR1 and CDR2 are ENHRY and SYGVKD. This CDR3 region has 12 residues. The V and J ends lost 4 bases and 8 bases respectively, with 11 bases between them. The CDR3 DNA sequence: TGTGCCATCAGTGGGCAGGCCGAGGGCTACACCTTC. Translated: CAISGQAEGYTF.

This chain links TRBV6-2 or TRBV6-3 with TRBJ1-6; 9 bases line up with TRBD1. Germline lookup yields CDR1 MNHEY and CDR2 SVGEGT. The CDR3 is 15 amino acids. The ends lost 4 bases at V and 10 bases at J; junction bases unmatched: 8. The DNA of the CDR3 is TGTGCCAGCAGTTCGCCCGGGACAGGGTGGTCACCCCTCCACTTT. Protein: CASSSPGTGWSPLHF.